Sequencing of this TCR beta chain was carried out in a study of blood T cell repertoires in COVID-19. At the level of the study: Material from acute and convalescent COVID-19 was sourced from the United States, Italy and Spain. The analysed material was cDNA or gDNA that came from T cells, B-cell-depleted T cells, or PBMCs.

This clone has more than one count but fewer than ten. In the authors' workflow: It was from reference gene primer amplification that nucleated cell counts were estimated. The protocol was immunoSEQ multiplex PCR, while the TCRdb copy is restricted to in-frame clones and leaves out a portion. V and J calls and clone size follow that table, whereas D and trimming were derived from the DNA. Found here are around 80,000 clones, roughly four fifths of them singletons; the top ten hold less than 15%. This clonotype was obtained from an elderly man with acute or convalescent COVID-19. Sequenced sample: peripheral blood.

CDR3 protein: CASSLVGQRAFF. The CDR3 nucleotides are TGTGCCAGCAGTTTAGTGGGACAGCGAGCTTTCTTT. The rearrangement joins TRBV27 to TRBJ1-1, with 7 bases aligning to TRBD1. Trimming at V came to 2 bases and at J to 10 bases, leaving 4 bases not matched to a gene. The germline gives CDR1 MNHEY, CDR2 SMNVEV (reference sequence). CDR3 length equals 12 residues.